This T cell receptor (beta chain) originates from a study of blood T cell repertoires in COVID-19 (TCRdb year 2020). In the study overall: The collaborator samples originated in the United States, Italy and Spain and spanned the acute and convalescent phases of COVID-19. The prospective study material was composed of cDNA or gDNA derived from T cells, B-cell-depleted T cells, or PBMCs. The samples were drawn from the first 160 participants of the ongoing ImmuneRACE study and from 1,200 or so subjects provided by 6 global collaborators. Deeply sampled blood TCRbeta repertoires from subjects exposed to, actively infected with, or recovered from COVID-19 were included in the dataset. Sample metadata almost always included a de-identified subject ID, COVID-19 status, age in years and sex. Where available, HLA class I and class II types were obtained from metadata supplied by the sample provider rather than from assay-based typing. A freely available public database, intended as a resource for researchers studying the immune response to SARS-CoV-2, is where the repertoires were released. Results and caveats for the whole study, not just this receptor: How much clinical and demographic metadata was included differed by source and by participant, and the metadata was provided uncurated.

Enrolling through a virtual design, the prospective study's participants ranged in age from roughly 18 to 90 years and lived across some 22 United States geographic areas. Cohort assignment in the prospective study relied on participant-reported clinical history from a screening survey and a study questionnaire. In the prospective study, mobile phlebotomists collected whole blood, serum and a nasopharyngeal or oropharyngeal swab from each participant. Over a roughly 2-month period, participants in the prospective study had the option of providing additional blood draws and questionnaires. Prospective study blood samples were shipped either frozen or at room temperature before DNA extraction. To note about this clone: Its antigen specificity is not known. Base qualities are not provided; no much larger clone lies one nucleotide away.

V is reduced by 0 bases and J by 4 bases, leaving a spacing of 12 bases between them. Sequences SGHVS (CDR1) and FNYEAQ (CDR2) are obtained from the germline V gene. The CDR3 measures 16 amino acids from cysteine to phenylalanine. Just the 48-base CDR3 DNA is kept, in frame starting at base 1. TCRbeta CDR3 regions were amplified from genomic DNA using the immunoSEQ Assay, a bias-controlled multiplex PCR. In the paper's pipeline: The number of nucleated cells in each sample was estimated from the amplification of reference gene primers within the assay. Sequence reads were collapsed and filtered to measure the absolute abundance of every unique TCRbeta CDR3 rearrangement. For each sample, productive Simpson clonality was calculated by taking the square root of Simpson's diversity index across productive rearrangements. TCRdb holds this immuneACCESS table with in-frame rearrangements only. Some clones are missing; in checked studies, unresolved V genes explain under half, and the rest has no known cause. V and J calls and clone size are given by that table; D and trimming were obtained from the DNA. The sample includes 130,000 to 150,000 clones, with around 89% observed a single time. The ten largest clonotypes hold 1.2% of the sample.

This TCR came from a woman in her thirties with acute COVID-19. The chain uses TRBV7-6 and TRBJ1-4; D gene: possibly TRBD1, on 6 matching bases. Material for sequencing was PBMCs or T cells enriched from blood (not recorded which). This receptor carries the CDR3 CASSLALGALNEKLFF. The DNA sequence is as follows: TGTGCCAGCAGCTTAGCGTTGGGGGCCCTTAATGAAAAACTGTTTTTT.